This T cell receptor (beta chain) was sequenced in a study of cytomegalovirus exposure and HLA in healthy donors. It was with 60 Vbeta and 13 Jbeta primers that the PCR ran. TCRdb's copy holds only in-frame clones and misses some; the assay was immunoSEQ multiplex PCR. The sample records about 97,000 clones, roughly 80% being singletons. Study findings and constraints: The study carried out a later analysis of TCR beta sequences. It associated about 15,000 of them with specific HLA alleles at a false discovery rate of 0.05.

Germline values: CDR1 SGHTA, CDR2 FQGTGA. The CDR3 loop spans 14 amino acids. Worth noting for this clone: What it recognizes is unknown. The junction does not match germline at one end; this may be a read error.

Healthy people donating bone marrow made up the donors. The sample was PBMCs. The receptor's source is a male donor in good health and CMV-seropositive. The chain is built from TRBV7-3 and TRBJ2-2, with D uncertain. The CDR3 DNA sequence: TGTGCCGGCAGCTTCGGGTCGAACACCGGGGAGCTGTTTTTT. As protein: CAGSFGSNTGELFF.